The 3 T cell receptor beta chains presented below share a single source sample, sequenced in a study of response to subunit inactivated influenza vaccine. TCRdb ran MiXCR on the RT-PCR reads and lists one entry per CDR3 protein. The sample comprises approximately 230,000 distinct CDR3 sequences, 12% of which are singletons, and 7.5% to 10% rests with the top ten. This specimen consisted of non-naive T cells sorted from PBMCs, obtained 14 days before vaccination. These receptors all come from a man aged 45-65 years who received an inactivated influenza vaccine.

This clonotype appeared a few times. The chain recombines TRBV2 with TRBJ2-7, with D uncertain. The CDR3 covers 13 residues. V was pared by 6 bases and J by 0 bases, with 9 bases between. The germline CDR1 and CDR2 sequences are SNHLY and FYNNEI. Here the CDR3 DNA reads TGTGCCAGCAGGGAACATGACTCCTACGAGCAGTACTTC. It yields the protein CASREHDSYEQYF.

This chain uses TRBV7-2 with TRBJ1-5, with a possible D match to TRBD1 (6 bases). Trimming pared 5 bases from V and 7 bases from J, leaving 15 bases between. CDR1 SGHTA and CDR2 FQGNSA come from the germline V gene. The CDR3 is 14 residues long. The CDR3 reads CASSATGSLQPQHF. CDR3 nucleotides: TGTGCCAGCAGCGCTACAGGGAGTTTGCAGCCCCAGCATTTT.

There are a few counts of this clonotype. The chain uses TRBV4-2 and TRBJ2-4; the match to TRBD2 covers 11 bases. Germline trimming cut 3 bases from V and 3 bases from J; bases unmatched to any gene: 4. The CDR3 is 16 amino acids. Germline CDR1 reads LGHNA; CDR2 reads YNFKEQ. CDR3 sequence (DNA): TGTGCCAGCAGCCATACCGGGACTAGCGGCAAAAACATTCAGTACTTC. Its protein is CASSHTGTSGKNIQYF.